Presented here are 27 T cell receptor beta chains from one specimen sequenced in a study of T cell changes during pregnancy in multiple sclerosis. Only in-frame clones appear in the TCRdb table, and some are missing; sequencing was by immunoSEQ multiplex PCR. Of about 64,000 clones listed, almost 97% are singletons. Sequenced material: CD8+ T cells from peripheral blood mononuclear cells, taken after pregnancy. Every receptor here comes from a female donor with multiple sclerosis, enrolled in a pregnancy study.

The CDR3 loop reads CASSQDIKRQWDEQYF. The CDR3 coding sequence is TGCGCCAGCAGCCAAGATATTAAGAGACAGTGGGACGAGCAGTACTTC. V is TRBV4-1 and J is TRBJ2-7; a possible D gene is TRBD1 (5 bases). This CDR3 is built from 16 residues. The germline V and J ends were trimmed by 0 bases and 5 bases, with 17 bases remaining between them. The germline gives CDR1 MGHRA, CDR2 YSYEKL.

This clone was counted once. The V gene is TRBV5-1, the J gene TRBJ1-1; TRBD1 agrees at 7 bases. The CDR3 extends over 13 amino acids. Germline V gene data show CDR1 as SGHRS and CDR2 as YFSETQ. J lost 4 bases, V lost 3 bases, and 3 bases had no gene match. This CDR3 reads CASSSDRATEAFF. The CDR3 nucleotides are TGCGCCAGCAGCTCCGACAGGGCCACTGAAGCTTTCTTT.

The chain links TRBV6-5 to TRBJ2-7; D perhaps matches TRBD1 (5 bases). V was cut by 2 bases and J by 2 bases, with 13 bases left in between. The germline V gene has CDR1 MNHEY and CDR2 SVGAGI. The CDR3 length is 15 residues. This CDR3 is CASSYGQGPTYEQYF. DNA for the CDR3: TGTGCCAGCAGTTACGGGCAGGGTCCTACCTACGAGCAGTACTTC.

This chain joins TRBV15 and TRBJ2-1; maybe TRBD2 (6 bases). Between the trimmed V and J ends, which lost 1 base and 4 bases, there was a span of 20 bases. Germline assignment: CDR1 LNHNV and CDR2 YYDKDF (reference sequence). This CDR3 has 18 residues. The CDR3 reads CATSRGVGEAGLYNEQFF. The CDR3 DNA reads TGTGCCACCAGCAGAGGGGTGGGCGAGGCGGGATTATACAATGAGCAGTTCTTC.

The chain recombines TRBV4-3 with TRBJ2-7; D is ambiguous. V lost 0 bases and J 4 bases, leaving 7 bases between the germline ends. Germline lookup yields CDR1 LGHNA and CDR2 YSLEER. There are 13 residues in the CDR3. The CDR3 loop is CASSQDIAYEQYF. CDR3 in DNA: TGCGCCAGCAGCCAAGATATAGCTTACGAGCAGTACTTC.

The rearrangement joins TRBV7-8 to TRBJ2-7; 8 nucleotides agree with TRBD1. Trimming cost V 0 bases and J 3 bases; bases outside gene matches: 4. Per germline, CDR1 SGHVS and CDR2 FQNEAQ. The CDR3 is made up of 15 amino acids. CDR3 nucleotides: TGTGCCAGCAGCTTAGCCCCCGGGACAGGCTACGAGCAGTACTTC. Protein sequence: CASSLAPGTGYEQYF.

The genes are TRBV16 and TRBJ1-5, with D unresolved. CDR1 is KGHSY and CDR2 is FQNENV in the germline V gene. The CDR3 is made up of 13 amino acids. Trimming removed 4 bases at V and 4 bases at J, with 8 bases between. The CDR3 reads CASSPNGNQPQHF. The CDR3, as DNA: TGTGCCAGCAGCCCCAACGGTAATCAGCCCCAGCATTTT.

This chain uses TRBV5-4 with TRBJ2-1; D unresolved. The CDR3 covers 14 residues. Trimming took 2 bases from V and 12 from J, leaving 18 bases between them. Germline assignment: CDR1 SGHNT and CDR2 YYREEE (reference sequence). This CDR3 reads CASSFADPRDLQFF. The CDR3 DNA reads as TGTGCCAGCAGCTTCGCGGATCCCCGAGACCTGCAGTTCTTC.

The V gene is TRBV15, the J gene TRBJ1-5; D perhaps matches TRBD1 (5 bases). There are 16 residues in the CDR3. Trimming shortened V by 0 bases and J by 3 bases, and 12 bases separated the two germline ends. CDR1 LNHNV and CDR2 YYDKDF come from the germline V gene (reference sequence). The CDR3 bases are TGTGCCACCAGCAGAGATGGCCAGGACAACAATCAGCCCCAGCATTTT. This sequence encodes CATSRDGQDNNQPQHF. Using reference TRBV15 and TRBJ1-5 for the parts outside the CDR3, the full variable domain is DAMVIQNPRYQVTQFGKPVTLSCSQTLNHNVMYWYQQKSSQAPKLLFHYYDKDFNNEADTPDNFQSRRPNTSFCFLDIRSPGLGDTAMYLCATSRDGQDNNQPQHFGDGTRLSIL.

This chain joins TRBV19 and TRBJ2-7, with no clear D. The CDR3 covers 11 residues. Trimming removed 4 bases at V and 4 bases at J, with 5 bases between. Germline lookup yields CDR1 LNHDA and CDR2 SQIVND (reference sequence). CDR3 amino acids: CASSNSYEQYF. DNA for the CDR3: TGTGCCAGTAGTAACTCTTACGAGCAGTACTTC.

CDR3 in DNA: TGTGCCAGCAGTTTATCGTCAGGGGCGATCACAGATACGCAGTATTTT. This translates into CASSLSSGAITDTQYF. J is TRBJ2-3 and V is TRBV27; D possibly corresponds to TRBD1 (6 bases). Trimming removed 0 bases at V and 2 bases at J, with 12 bases between. CDR1 MNHEY and CDR2 SMNVEV come from the germline V gene (reference sequence). The CDR3 contains 16 residues.

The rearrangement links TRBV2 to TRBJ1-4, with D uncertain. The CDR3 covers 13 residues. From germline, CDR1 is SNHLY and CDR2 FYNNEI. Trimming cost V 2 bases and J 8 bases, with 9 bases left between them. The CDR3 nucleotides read TGTGCCAGCAGTGAACGGGGAAGAGAAAAACTGTTTTTT. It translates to CASSERGREKLFF.

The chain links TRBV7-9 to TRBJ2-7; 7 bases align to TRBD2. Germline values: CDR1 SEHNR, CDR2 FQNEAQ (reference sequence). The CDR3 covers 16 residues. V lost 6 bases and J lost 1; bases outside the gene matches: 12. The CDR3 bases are TGTGCCAGCAGTCCGGGGGACTACCCAAATTCCTACGAGCAGTACTTC. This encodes CASSPGDYPNSYEQYF.

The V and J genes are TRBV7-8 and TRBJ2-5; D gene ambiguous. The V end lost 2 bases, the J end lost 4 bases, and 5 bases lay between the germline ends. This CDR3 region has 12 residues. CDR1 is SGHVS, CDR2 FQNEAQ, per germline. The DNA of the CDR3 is TGTGCCAGCAGCTTAATTAGAGAGACCCAGTACTTC. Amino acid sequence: CASSLIRETQYF.

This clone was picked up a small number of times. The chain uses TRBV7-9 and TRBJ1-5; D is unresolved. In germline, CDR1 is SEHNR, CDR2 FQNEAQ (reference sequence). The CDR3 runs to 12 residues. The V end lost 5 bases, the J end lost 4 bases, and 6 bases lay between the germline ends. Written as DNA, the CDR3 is TGTGCCAGCAGCCTCCCGAATCAGCCCCAGCATTTT. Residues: CASSLPNQPQHF.

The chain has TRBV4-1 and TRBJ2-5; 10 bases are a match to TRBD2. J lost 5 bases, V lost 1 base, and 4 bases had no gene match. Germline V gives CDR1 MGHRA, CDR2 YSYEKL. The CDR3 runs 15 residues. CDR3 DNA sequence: TGCGCCAGCAGCCAAGTTCTAGCGGGAGTCGAGACCCAGTACTTC. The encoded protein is CASSQVLAGVETQYF.

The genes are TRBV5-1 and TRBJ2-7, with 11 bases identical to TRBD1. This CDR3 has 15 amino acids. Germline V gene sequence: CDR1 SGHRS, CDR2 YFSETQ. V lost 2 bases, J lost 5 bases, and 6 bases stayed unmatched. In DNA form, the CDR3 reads TGCGCCAGCAGCTTCCGGGACAGGGGGATAGACGAGCAGTACTTC. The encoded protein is CASSFRDRGIDEQYF.

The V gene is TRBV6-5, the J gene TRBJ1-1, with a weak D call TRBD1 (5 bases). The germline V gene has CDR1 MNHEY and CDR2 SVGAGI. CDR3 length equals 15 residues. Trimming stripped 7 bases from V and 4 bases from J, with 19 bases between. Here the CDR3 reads CASNPHGEGSTEAFF. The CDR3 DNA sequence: TGTGCCAGCAACCCTCACGGGGAGGGGAGCACTGAAGCTTTCTTT.

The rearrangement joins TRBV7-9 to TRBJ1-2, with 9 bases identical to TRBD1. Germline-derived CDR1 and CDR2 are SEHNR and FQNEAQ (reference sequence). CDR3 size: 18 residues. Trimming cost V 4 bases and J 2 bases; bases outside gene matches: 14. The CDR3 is CASSSFFGDRDQNYGYTF. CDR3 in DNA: TGTGCCAGCAGCTCTTTTTTCGGGGACAGGGATCAAAACTATGGCTACACCTTC.

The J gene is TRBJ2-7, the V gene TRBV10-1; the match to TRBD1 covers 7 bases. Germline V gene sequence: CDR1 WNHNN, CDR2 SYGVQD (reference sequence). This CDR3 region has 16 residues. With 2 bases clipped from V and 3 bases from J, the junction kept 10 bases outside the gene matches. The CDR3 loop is CASSEVTGIKFYEQYF. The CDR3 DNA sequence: TGCGCCAGCAGTGAGGTGACAGGGATAAAGTTCTACGAGCAGTACTTC.

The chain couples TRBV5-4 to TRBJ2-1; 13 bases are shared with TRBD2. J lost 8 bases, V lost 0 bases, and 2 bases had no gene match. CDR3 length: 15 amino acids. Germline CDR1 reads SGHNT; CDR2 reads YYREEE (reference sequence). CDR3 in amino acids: CASSLGTSGSYEQFF. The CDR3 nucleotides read TGTGCCAGCAGCTTGGGGACTAGCGGGAGCTATGAGCAGTTCTTC.

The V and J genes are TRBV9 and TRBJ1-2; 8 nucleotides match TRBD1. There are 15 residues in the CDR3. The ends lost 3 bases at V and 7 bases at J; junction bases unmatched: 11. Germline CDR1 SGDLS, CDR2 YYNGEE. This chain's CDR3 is CASSDGRTGYRGYTF. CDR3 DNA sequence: TGTGCCAGCAGCGATGGTCGGACAGGGTATCGTGGCTACACCTTC. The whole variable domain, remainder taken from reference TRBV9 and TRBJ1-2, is DSGVTQTPKHLITATGQRVTLRCSPRSGDLSVYWYQQSLDQGLQFLIQYYNGEERAKGNILERFSAQQFPDLHSELNLSSLELGDSALYFCASSDGRTGYRGYTFGSGTRLTVV.

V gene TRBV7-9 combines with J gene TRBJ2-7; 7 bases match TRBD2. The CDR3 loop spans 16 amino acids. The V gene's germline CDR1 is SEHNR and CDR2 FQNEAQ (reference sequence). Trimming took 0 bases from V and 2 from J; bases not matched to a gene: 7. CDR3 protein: CASSLAGAGITYEQYF. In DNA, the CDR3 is TGTGCCAGCAGCTTAGCGGGAGCGGGGATTACCTACGAGCAGTACTTC.

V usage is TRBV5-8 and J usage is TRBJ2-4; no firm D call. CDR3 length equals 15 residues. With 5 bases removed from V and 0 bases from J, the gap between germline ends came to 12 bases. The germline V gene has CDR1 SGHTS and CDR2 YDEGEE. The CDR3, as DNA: TGTGCCAGCAGAGTTCGCGATGTAGCCAAAAACATTCAGTACTTC. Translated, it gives CASRVRDVAKNIQYF.

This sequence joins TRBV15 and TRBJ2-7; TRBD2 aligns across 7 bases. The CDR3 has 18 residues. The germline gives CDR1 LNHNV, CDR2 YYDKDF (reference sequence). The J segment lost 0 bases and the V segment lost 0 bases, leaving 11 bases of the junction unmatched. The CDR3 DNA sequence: TGTGCCACCAGCAGAGATGGGCGGGAGCGCCTCGGCTCCTACGAGCAGTACTTC. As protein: CATSRDGRERLGSYEQYF. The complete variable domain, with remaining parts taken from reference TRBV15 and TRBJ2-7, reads DAMVIQNPRYQVTQFGKPVTLSCSQTLNHNVMYWYQQKSSQAPKLLFHYYDKDFNNEADTPDNFQSRRPNTSFCFLDIRSPGLGDTAMYLCATSRDGRERLGSYEQYFGPGTRLTVT.

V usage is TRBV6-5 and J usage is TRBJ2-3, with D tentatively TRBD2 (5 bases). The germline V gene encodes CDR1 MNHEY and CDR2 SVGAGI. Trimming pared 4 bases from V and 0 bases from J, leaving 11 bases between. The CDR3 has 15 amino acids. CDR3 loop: CASSSLAPSTDTQYF. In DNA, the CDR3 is TGTGCCAGCAGTTCCCTAGCCCCTAGCACAGATACGCAGTATTTT.

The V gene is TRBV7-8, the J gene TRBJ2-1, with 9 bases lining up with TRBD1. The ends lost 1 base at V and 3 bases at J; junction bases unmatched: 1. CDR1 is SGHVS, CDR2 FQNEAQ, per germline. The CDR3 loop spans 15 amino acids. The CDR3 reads CASSLGQGDYNEQFF. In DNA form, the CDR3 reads TGTGCCAGCAGCTTAGGACAGGGGGACTACAATGAGCAGTTCTTC.